Following are 28 T cell receptor beta chains from one sample sequenced in a study of T cells after posttransplantation cyclophosphamide. Sequenced by immunoSEQ multiplex PCR; TCRdb stores in-frame clones only, minus some. The sample includes 44,000 or so clones, none of them occurring once. Specimen: PBMCs. The origin of the receptors is a man aged 35-49 years in good health, CMV-negative, and a related stem cell transplant donor.

At least ten counts were recorded for this clone. The chain recombines TRBV2 with TRBJ2-2; 13 nucleotides line up with TRBD2. CDR1 is SNHLY, CDR2 FYNNEI, per germline. There are 19 residues in the CDR3. Trimming removed 6 bases from V and 2 bases from J; junction bases left unmatched: 12. CDR3 protein: CASRGTGTSGTRNTGELFF. The CDR3 coding sequence is TGTGCCAGCAGGGGTACCGGGACTAGCGGGACTAGAAACACCGGGGAGCTGTTTTTT. The full variable domain, with the rest looked up from reference TRBV2 and TRBJ2-2, is EPEVTQTPSHQVTQMGQEVILRCVPISNHLYFYWYRQILGQKVEFLVSFYNNEISEKSEIFDDQFSVERPDGSNFTLKIRSTKLEDSAMYFCASRGTGTSGTRNTGELFFGEGSRLTVL.

This clone was detected ten times or more. This chain uses TRBV5-1 with TRBJ1-5; 9 bases agree with TRBD1. This CDR3 comprises 14 residues. Germline values: CDR1 SGHRS, CDR2 YFSETQ. The V gene end was trimmed by 4 bases and the J gene end by 4 bases; junction bases not matched to a gene: 3. The CDR3 region has the DNA TGCGCCAGCAGCCCAGGGACAGGGAATCAGCCCCAGCATTTT. It encodes CASSPGTGNQPQHF.

This clone was counted ten times or more. The chain combines TRBV15 with TRBJ2-3; a weak D match, TRBD1 (6 bases). V dropped 4 bases and J dropped 5 bases, with 13 bases sitting between them. The CDR3 consists of 14 residues. The V gene's germline CDR1 is LNHNV and CDR2 YYDKDF (reference sequence). DNA for the CDR3: TGTGCCACCAGCATAGGGGGATTCAAAGATACGCAGTATTTT. Protein product: CATSIGGFKDTQYF.

The gene calls are TRBV11-3 and TRBJ2-7; 10 bases are shared with TRBD2. CDR3 length: 14 amino acids. With V trimmed by 2 bases and J by 6 bases, 4 bases remained unmatched. Germline loops: CDR1 SGHNT, CDR2 YENEEA. Here the CDR3 DNA reads TGTGCCAGCAGCTTATCTAGCGGGAGTGTCGAGCAGTACTTC. Translated, it gives CASSLSSGSVEQYF.

This clone was recorded at least ten times. The chain joins TRBV7-3 to TRBJ2-1; no clear D gene. V lost 3 bases and J 3 bases, leaving 12 bases between the germline ends. Looked up from germline, CDR1 is SGHTA and CDR2 is FQGTGA. This CDR3 spans 15 amino acids. The CDR3 bases are TGTGCCAGCAGCTTGATTGGAGTAAACTACAATGAGCAGTTCTTC. It encodes CASSLIGVNYNEQFF. Together with reference TRBV7-3 and TRBJ2-1, the CDR3 gives the full variable domain: GAGVSQTPSNKVTEKGKYVELRCDPISGHTALYWYRQSLGQGPEFLIYFQGTGAADDSGLPNDRFFAVRPEGSVSTLKIQRTERGDSAVYLCASSLIGVNYNEQFFGPGTRLTVL.

This clone was counted at least ten times. The rearrangement uses TRBV7-9 and TRBJ2-3, with TRBD2 matching 11 bases. The germline CDR1 and CDR2 sequences are SEHNR and FQNEAQ (reference sequence). CDR3 length: 14 residues. J gave up 6 bases and V 3 bases, and 2 bases lay outside the gene matches. CDR3 amino acids: CASSFVAGGDTQYF. The CDR3 DNA reads TGTGCCAGCAGCTTTGTAGCGGGAGGGGATACGCAGTATTTT. Full variable domain (rest looked up from reference TRBV7-9 and TRBJ2-3): DTGVSQNPRHKITKRGQNVTFRCDPISEHNRLYWYRQTLGQGPEFLTYFQNEAQLEKSRLLSDRFSAERPKGSFSTLEIQRTEQGDSAMYLCASSFVAGGDTQYFGPGTRLTVL.

At least ten counts were recorded for this clone. The chain links TRBV7-9 to TRBJ2-7, with a weak D call TRBD1 (5 bases). This CDR3 comprises 14 residues. Looked up from germline, CDR1 is SEHNR and CDR2 is FQNEAQ (reference sequence). V shed 8 bases and J shed 4 bases, with 18 bases lying between them. The CDR3 DNA sequence: TGTGCCAGCCACCAGGGCCGACTTGGTTACGAGCAGTACTTC. Encoded protein: CASHQGRLGYEQYF.

At least ten counts were recorded for this clone. The chain uses TRBV29-1 and TRBJ2-3; unclear D gene. The ends were cut back, 3 bases at V and 7 bases at J, with 8 bases in the middle. The CDR3 spans 11 residues. The germline V gene encodes CDR1 SQVTM and CDR2 ANQGSEA. CDR3 nucleotides: TGCAGCGTTGAGTTAGACTATACGCAGTATTTT. This encodes CSVELDYTQYF.

This clone was detected many times. This chain links TRBV11-2 with TRBJ1-1, with D maybe TRBD1 (6 bases). Trimming left V 5 bases short and J 4 bases short, with 20 bases between. In germline, CDR1 is SGHAT, CDR2 FQNNGV. The length of the CDR3 is 16 residues. The CDR3 bases are TGTGCCAGCAGCCGCACGAGGGGGGGGCGAGGCACTGAAGCTTTCTTT. Protein sequence: CASSRTRGGRGTEAFF. The full variable domain, with the rest looked up from reference TRBV11-2 and TRBJ1-1, is EAGVAQSPRYKIIEKRQSVAFWCNPISGHATLYWYQQILGQGPKLLIQFQNNGVVDDSQLPKDRFSAERLKGVDSTLKIQPAKLEDSAVYLCASSRTRGGRGTEAFFGQGTRLTVV.

This clone was detected ten times or more. J is TRBJ1-1 and V is TRBV5-4, with D tentatively TRBD1 (5 bases). V lost 4 bases and J 2 bases, leaving 15 bases between the germline ends. Germline V gene lookup returns CDR1 SGHNT and CDR2 YYREEE (reference sequence). This CDR3 has 15 residues. The CDR3 region has the DNA TGTGCCAGCAGCAGCCCACAGGAACTAAACACTGAAGCTTTCTTT. This encodes CASSSPQELNTEAFF.

This clone was detected ten times or more. The V gene is TRBV11-2, the J gene TRBJ2-7, with D possibly matching TRBD1 (6 bases). CDR3 size: 14 residues. Germline V CDR1 and CDR2: SGHAT, FQNNGV. V lost 3 bases, J lost 2 bases, and 11 bases lay in between. CDR3: CASSFTGTTYEQYF. The CDR3, as DNA: TGTGCCAGCAGCTTTACCGGGACAACCTACGAGCAGTACTTC.

This clone was counted ten times or more. The V gene is TRBV27, the J gene TRBJ2-3; TRBD1 might be the D (5 bases). This CDR3 has 14 amino acids. The V end lost 5 bases, the J end lost 4 bases, and 13 bases lay between the germline ends. Per the germline V gene, CDR1 is MNHEY and CDR2 is SMNVEV (reference sequence). The chain's CDR3 is CASSLGALPDTQYF. CDR3 DNA: TGTGCCAGCAGTCTAGGGGCTTTGCCAGATACGCAGTATTTT.

There are many counts of this clone. The chain couples TRBV15 to TRBJ2-1, with D possibly being TRBD2 (7 bases). Germline assignment: CDR1 LNHNV and CDR2 YYDKDF (reference sequence). This CDR3 region has 12 residues. V was trimmed by 6 bases and J by 9 bases, leaving 12 bases between them. The CDR3, as DNA: TGTGCCACCAGGGGGGGGGCGATTGAGCAGTTCTTC. Protein product: CATRGGAIEQFF. The whole variable domain, filled in from reference TRBV15 and TRBJ2-1, reads DAMVIQNPRYQVTQFGKPVTLSCSQTLNHNVMYWYQQKSSQAPKLLFHYYDKDFNNEADTPDNFQSRRPNTSFCFLDIRSPGLGDTAMYLCATRGGAIEQFFGPGTRLTVL.

This clone was counted only a few times. The chain combines TRBV4-2 with TRBJ2-1; weak D call: TRBD1 (6 bases). CDR3 size: 14 residues. Germline V lookup: CDR1 LGHNA, CDR2 YNFKEQ. V lost 1 base to trimming and J lost 10 bases, with 14 bases between them. The CDR3, as DNA: TGTGCCAGCAGCCAAGGAGGAGTGCAGGGGGAGCAGTTCTTC. Translated: CASSQGGVQGEQFF.

Many counts were recorded for this clone. The chain recombines TRBV18 with TRBJ1-5; D is ambiguous. V lost 2 bases and J 4 bases, leaving 9 bases between the germline ends. Germline values: CDR1 KGHSH, CDR2 LQKENI. The CDR3 is 14 residues long. The CDR3 DNA is TGTGCCAGCTCACCAAATTCTGAGAATCAGCCCCAGCATTTT. This gives the protein CASSPNSENQPQHF.

At least ten counts were recorded for this clone. The gene calls are TRBV27 and TRBJ2-3; 8 bases fit TRBD1. CDR1 and CDR2 from the germline V gene are MNHEY and SMNVEV (reference sequence). V lost 8 bases and J lost 5; bases outside the gene matches: 12. CDR3 length equals 15 residues. In nucleotides, the CDR3 is TGTGCCAGCGGCCTCCGACAGGGGACGTTAGATACGCAGTATTTT. Translation gives CASGLRQGTLDTQYF.

This clone was observed many times. The J gene is TRBJ2-7, the V gene TRBV11-2, with D tentatively TRBD2 (7 bases). Germline-derived CDR1 and CDR2 are SGHAT and FQNNGV. With 7 bases removed from V and 3 bases from J, the gap between germline ends came to 13 bases. CDR3 length: 13 amino acids. CDR3 coding DNA: TGTGCCAGCACCTCGGGGGGACACTACGAGCAGTACTTC. Translated: CASTSGGHYEQYF.

This clone was observed at least ten times. This rearrangement joins TRBV30 to TRBJ2-7; TRBD2 matches at 7 bases. The germline CDR1 and CDR2 sequences are GTSNPN and SVGIG (reference sequence). Trimming at V came to 2 bases and at J to 5 bases, leaving 12 bases not matched to a gene. The CDR3 runs 15 residues. The CDR3 region has the DNA TGTGCCTGGAGTAACGGACTAGACGGGATGGACGAGCAGTACTTC. Its protein product is CAWSNGLDGMDEQYF.

This clone was found many times. The chain carries TRBV18 and TRBJ2-7, with 9 bases lining up with TRBD1. The CDR3 length is 13 residues. Trimming removed 6 bases from V and 3 bases from J; junction bases left unmatched: 3. The germline V gene encodes CDR1 KGHSH and CDR2 LQKENI. CDR3 amino acids: CASSMGQGYEQYF. CDR3 coding DNA: TGTGCCAGCTCTATGGGACAGGGCTACGAGCAGTACTTC.

This clone was picked up many times. The V call is TRBV10-3, the J call TRBJ2-7; the D gene is possibly TRBD1 (6 bases). This CDR3 is 13 amino acids long. The V and J ends lost 9 bases and 3 bases respectively, with 15 bases between them. CDR1 ENHRY and CDR2 SYGVKD come from the germline V gene. The CDR3 DNA reads TGTGCCATTACGGGACAACCTAACTACGAGCAGTACTTC. This gives the protein CAITGQPNYEQYF.

This clone was detected many times. This chain joins TRBV6-6 and TRBJ2-5, with D possibly TRBD2 on 5 matching bases. CDR3 length equals 13 residues. CDR1 is MNHNY, CDR2 SVGAGI, per germline (reference sequence). V dropped 5 bases and J dropped 5 bases, with 12 bases sitting between them. The CDR3 nucleotides are TGTGCCAGCAGTATGCAGGAGGTGGAGACCCAGTACTTC. Its translation: CASSMQEVETQYF.

This clone was recorded many times. The J gene is TRBJ2-2, the V gene TRBV2; tentative D call: TRBD2 (7 bases). The CDR3 extends over 17 amino acids. V was pared by 6 bases and J by 1 base, with 18 bases between. Germline V lookup: CDR1 SNHLY, CDR2 FYNNEI. CDR3 region: CASSPGGLAENTGELFF. The CDR3 bases are TGTGCCAGCAGCCCTGGGGGCCTAGCGGAGAACACCGGGGAGCTGTTTTTT.

This clone has ten or more counts. This chain links TRBV6-5 with TRBJ1-2; 9 bases are a match to TRBD1. Germline values: CDR1 MNHEY, CDR2 SVGAGI. Trimming took 4 bases from V and 4 from J; bases not matched to a gene: 4. The CDR3 sequence is 14 residues long. The CDR3 protein is CASSWDRAGYGYTF. The CDR3 bases are TGTGCCAGCAGTTGGGACAGGGCTGGCTATGGCTACACCTTC.

This clone appeared many times. The rearrangement uses TRBV2 and TRBJ2-7, with D unclear. CDR1 SNHLY and CDR2 FYNNEI come from the germline V gene. This CDR3 comprises 10 residues. Trimming stripped 8 bases from V and 5 bases from J, with 7 bases between. CDR3 DNA: TGTGCCAGCGTCGAGGACGAGCAGTACTTC. Encoded protein: CASVEDEQYF. Filled out from reference TRBV2 and TRBJ2-7, the complete variable domain reads EPEVTQTPSHQVTQMGQEVILRCVPISNHLYFYWYRQILGQKVEFLVSFYNNEISEKSEIFDDQFSVERPDGSNFTLKIRSTKLEDSAMYFCASVEDEQYFGPGTRLTVT.

There are many counts of this clone. An end of the junction does not agree with germline; a read error may underlie this. The chain uses TRBV11-2 and TRBJ2-7, with D possibly being TRBD2 (6 bases). This CDR3 has 14 residues. Germline CDR1 reads SGHAT; CDR2 reads FQNNGV. The chain's CDR3 is CASSLQEGSFEQYF. CDR3 nucleotide sequence: TGTGCCAGCAGCCTCCAGGAGGGATCCTTCGAGCAGTACTTC.

This clone was counted only a few times. This chain uses TRBV7-2 with TRBJ2-5; TRBD1 might be the D (6 bases). The J call may be incorrect, as the DNA end agrees better with TRBJ2-7. CDR1 and CDR2 (germline): SGHTA, FQGNSA. This CDR3 region has 17 residues. The CDR3, as DNA: TGTGCCAGCAGCCTCCATAAGGACAGTTCACTTACCTACGAGCAGTACTTC. Its translation is CASSLHKDSSLTYEQYF.

This clone has ten or more counts. The chain is built from TRBV27 and TRBJ2-7, with TRBD2 identical over 7 bases. Germline lookup yields CDR1 MNHEY and CDR2 SMNVEV (reference sequence). Trimming took 1 base from V and 4 from J; bases not matched to a gene: 10. This CDR3 has 16 residues. CDR3 in DNA: TGTGCCAGCAGTTTATTGTACGGGAACGGGAGGTACGAGCAGTACTTC. Translating gives CASSLLYGNGRYEQYF.

This clone was found many times. V and J are TRBV20-1 and TRBJ2-5, with D uncertain. CDR1 is DFQATT, CDR2 SNEGSKA, per germline (reference sequence). V was trimmed by 3 bases and J by 5 bases, leaving 4 bases between them. The CDR3 has 10 residues. The CDR3 DNA follows: TGCAGTGCTAGCGAGGAGACCCAGTACTTC. Its translation is CSASEETQYF.